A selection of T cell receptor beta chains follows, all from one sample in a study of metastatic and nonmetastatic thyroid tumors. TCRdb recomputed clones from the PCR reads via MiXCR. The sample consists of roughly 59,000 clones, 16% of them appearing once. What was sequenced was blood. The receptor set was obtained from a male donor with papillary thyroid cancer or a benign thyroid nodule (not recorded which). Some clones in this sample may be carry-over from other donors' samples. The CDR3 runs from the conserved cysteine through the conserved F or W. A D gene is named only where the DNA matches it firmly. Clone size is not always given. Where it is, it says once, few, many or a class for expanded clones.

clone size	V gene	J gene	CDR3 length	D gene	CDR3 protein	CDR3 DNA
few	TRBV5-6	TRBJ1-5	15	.	CASSLARGAGQPQHF	TGTGCCAGCAGCTTGGCACGGGGGGCGGGTCAGCCCCAGCATTTT
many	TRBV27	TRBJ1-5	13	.	CASSFSPLQPQHF	TGTGCCAGCAGTTTCTCCCCGCTTCAGCCCCAGCATTTT
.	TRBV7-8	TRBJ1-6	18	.	CASSNRSPASSYNSPLHF	TGTGCCAGCAGCAATAGGTCCCCGGCCAGCTCCTATAATTCACCCCTCCACTTT
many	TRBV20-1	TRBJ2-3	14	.	CSARDEDSSDTQYF	TGCAGTGCTAGAGACGAGGACTCCTCAGATACGCAGTATTTT
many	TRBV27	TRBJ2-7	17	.	CASSASSRGATSYEQYF	TGTGCCAGCAGTGCTAGCTCCAGGGGGGCCACCTCCTACGAGCAGTACTTC
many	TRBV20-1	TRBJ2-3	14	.	CSGRRRRDTDTQYF	TGCAGTGGGAGACGGAGAAGGGACACAGATACGCAGTATTTT
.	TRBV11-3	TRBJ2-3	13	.	CASSLDSSDTQYF	TGTGCCAGCAGCTTAGATAGTTCGGATACGCAGTATTTT
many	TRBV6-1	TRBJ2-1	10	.	CASGLNEQFF	TGTGCCAGCGGACTTAATGAGCAGTTCTTC
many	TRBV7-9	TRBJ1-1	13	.	CASSLDQGTEAFF	TGTGCCAGCAGCTTAGACCAGGGCACTGAAGCTTTCTTT
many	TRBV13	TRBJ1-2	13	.	CASTPRLNYGYTF	TGTGCCAGCACCCCCCGGCTCAACTATGGCTACACCTTC
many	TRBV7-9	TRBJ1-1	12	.	CASSLMNTEAFF	TGTGCCAGCAGCTTAATGAACACTGAAGCTTTCTTT
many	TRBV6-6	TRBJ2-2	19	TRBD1	CASSPAKPGQGRDTGELFF	TGTGCCAGCAGTCCAGCCAAACCGGGACAGGGAAGGGACACCGGGGAGCTGTTTTTT
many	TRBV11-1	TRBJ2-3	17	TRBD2	CASSLRNSAGGGDTQYF	TGTGCCAGCAGCTTGAGAAATTCGGCGGGAGGGGGAGATACGCAGTATTTT
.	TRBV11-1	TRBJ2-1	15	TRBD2	CASSTSGSSYNEQFF	TGTGCCAGCAGTACCAGCGGGAGCTCCTACAATGAGCAGTTCTTC
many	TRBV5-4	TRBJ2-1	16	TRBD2	CASSLAGGLAGNEQFF	TGTGCCAGCAGCTTGGCGGGGGGACTAGCGGGCAATGAGCAGTTCTTC
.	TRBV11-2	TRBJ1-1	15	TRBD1	CASSAGTGGNTEAFF	TGTGCCAGCAGCGCCGGGACAGGGGGAAACACTGAAGCTTTCTTT